The 9 T cell receptor beta chains below all came from one sample that was sequenced in a study of OX40 agonist ivuxolimab in advanced cancers. Assay used: immunoSEQ multiplex PCR; TCRdb lists only in-frame clones, some missing. This sample carries 50,000 to 75,000 clones, 70% to 90% of them seen once, and the ten largest clones take about 0.38%. This specimen consisted of CD4+ or CD8+ T cells sorted from blood, obtained in a trial of the OX40 agonist ivuxolimab. These receptors all come from an adult with an advanced solid tumor such as melanoma, head and neck, liver or kidney cancer.

For the CDR3, the DNA is TGTGCCAGCAGTTGGAACCCGGGACAGTTCGCCTACACCTTC. Amino acid sequence: CASSWNPGQFAYTF. J is TRBJ1-2 and V is TRBV6-5; 7 bases match TRBD1. V trimming: 4 bases; J trimming: 10 bases; junction bases outside the gene matches: 12. This CDR3 has 14 residues. The germline gives CDR1 MNHEY, CDR2 SVGAGI.

The rearrangement uses TRBV7-9 and TRBJ1-6; D is ambiguous. The V gene lost 5 bases and the J gene lost 9 bases, with 11 bases spanning the gap. Germline values: CDR1 SEHNR, CDR2 FQNEAQ (reference sequence). This CDR3 has 13 residues. In nucleotides, the CDR3 is TGTGCCAGCAGCCGCGGATTTTCTTCACCCCTCCACTTT. Translation: CASSRGFSSPLHF.

This clone was seen only a few times. The rearrangement links TRBV7-9 to TRBJ1-4; 8 bases align to TRBD1. Germline V lookup: CDR1 SEHNR, CDR2 FQNEAQ (reference sequence). This CDR3 region has 14 residues. The ends lost 2 bases at V and 4 bases at J; junction bases unmatched: 0. The CDR3 DNA reads TGTGCCAGCAGCTTAACAGGGGGTAATGAAAAACTGTTTTTT. Protein sequence: CASSLTGGNEKLFF.

The rearrangement uses TRBV7-2 and TRBJ1-5; 8 bases line up with TRBD1. This CDR3 is 15 amino acids long. With 4 bases clipped from V and 7 bases from J, the junction kept 9 bases outside the gene matches. Germline CDR1 reads SGHTA; CDR2 reads FQGNSA. CDR3 bases: TGTGCCAGCAGCTCTTCAGGGGGCGCGGAGCAGCCCCAGCATTTT. Its translation is CASSSSGGAEQPQHF.

The genes are TRBV7-9 and TRBJ2-4; the D gene could be TRBD1 or TRBD2 (6 bases each). The CDR3 extends over 15 amino acids. The germline gives CDR1 SEHNR, CDR2 FQNEAQ (reference sequence). Trimming took 1 base from V and 4 from J, leaving 11 bases between them. The CDR3 nucleotides read TGTGCCAGCAGCTTAGTCGGGGGCACTAAAAACATTCAGTACTTC. Its translation is CASSLVGGTKNIQYF.

CDR3 in DNA: TGTGCCACGGTGGGCCAGGGGGGAACTGAAGCTTTCTTT. Translated: CATVGQGGTEAFF. This chain uses TRBV5-4 with TRBJ1-1, with TRBD1 identical over 7 bases. The CDR3 is made up of 13 amino acids. The trim removed 9 bases at V and 5 bases at J, leaving 10 bases unmatched. Germline loops: CDR1 SGHNT, CDR2 YYREEE (reference sequence). Based on the CDR3 plus reference TRBV5-4 and TRBJ1-1, the full variable domain is ETGVTQSPTHLIKTRGQQVTLRCSSQSGHNTVSWYQQALGQGPQFIFQYYREEENGRGNFPPRFSGLQFPNYSSELNVNALELDDSALYLCATVGQGGTEAFFGQGTRLTVV.

The chain joins TRBV30 to TRBJ1-2, with D unclear. CDR1 is GTSNPN and CDR2 is SVGIG in the germline V gene (reference sequence). Trimming shortened V by 1 base and J by 1 base, and 10 bases separated the two germline ends. The CDR3 is 14 residues long. The CDR3 is CAWSETAVNYGYTF. Here the CDR3 DNA reads TGTGCCTGGAGTGAGACGGCGGTTAACTATGGCTACACCTTC. Drawing the rest from reference TRBV30 and TRBJ1-2, the complete variable domain is SQTIHQWPATLVQPVGSPLSLECTVEGTSNPNLYWYRQAAGRGLQLLFYSVGIGQISSEVPQNLSASRPQDRQFILSSKKLLLSDSGFYLCAWSETAVNYGYTFGSGTRLTVV.

In nucleotides, the CDR3 is TGTGCCAGCAGTGAAAGGGCAACCTATAATTCACCCCTCCACTTT. This encodes CASSERATYNSPLHF. The chain is built from TRBV2 and TRBJ1-6; D is ambiguous. V was shortened by 2 bases and J by 2 bases, with 7 bases between the two germline ends. The CDR3 sequence is 15 residues long. Germline assignment: CDR1 SNHLY and CDR2 FYNNEI.

The chain has TRBV6-1 and TRBJ1-2; D ambiguous. Trimming took 7 bases from V and 2 from J, leaving 14 bases between them. This CDR3 has 14 residues. Germline V gene sequence: CDR1 MNHNS, CDR2 SASEGT. The CDR3 protein is CASTTDAANYGYTF. The CDR3 DNA is TGTGCCAGCACTACAGACGCAGCGAACTATGGCTACACCTTC.